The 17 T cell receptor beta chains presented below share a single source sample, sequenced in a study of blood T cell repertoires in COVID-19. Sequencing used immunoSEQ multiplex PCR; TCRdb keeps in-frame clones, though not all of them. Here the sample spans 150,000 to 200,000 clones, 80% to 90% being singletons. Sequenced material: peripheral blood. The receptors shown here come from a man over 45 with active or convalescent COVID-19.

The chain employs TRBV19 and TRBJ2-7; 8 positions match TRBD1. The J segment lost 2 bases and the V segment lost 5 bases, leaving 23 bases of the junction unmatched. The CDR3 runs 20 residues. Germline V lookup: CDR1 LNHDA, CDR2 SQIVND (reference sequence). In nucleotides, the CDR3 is TGTGCCAGTAGTCCCGGTATGACGGGACAGGCACCGACGACTACCTACGAGCAGTACTTC. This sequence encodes CASSPGMTGQAPTTTYEQYF.

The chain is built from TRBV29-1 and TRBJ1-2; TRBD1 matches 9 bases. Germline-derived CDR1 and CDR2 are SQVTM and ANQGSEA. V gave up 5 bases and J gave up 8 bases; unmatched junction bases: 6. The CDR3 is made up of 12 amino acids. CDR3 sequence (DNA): TGCAGCGTTACCGACAGGGGGGACGGCTACACCTTC. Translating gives CSVTDRGDGYTF.

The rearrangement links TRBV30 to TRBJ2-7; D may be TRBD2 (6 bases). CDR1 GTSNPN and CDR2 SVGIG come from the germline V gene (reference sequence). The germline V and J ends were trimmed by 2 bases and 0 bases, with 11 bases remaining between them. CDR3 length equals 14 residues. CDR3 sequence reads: CAWSSYGSSYEQYF. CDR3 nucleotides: TGTGCCTGGAGTAGCTACGGGAGCTCCTACGAGCAGTACTTC. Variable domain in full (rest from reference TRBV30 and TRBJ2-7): SQTIHQWPATLVQPVGSPLSLECTVEGTSNPNLYWYRQAAGRGLQLLFYSVGIGQISSEVPQNLSASRPQDRQFILSSKKLLLSDSGFYLCAWSSYGSSYEQYFGPGTRLTVT.

CDR3: CSVQQGASTDTQYF. Written as DNA, the CDR3 is TGCAGCGTTCAACAGGGTGCTAGCACAGATACGCAGTATTTT. The V and J genes are TRBV29-1 and TRBJ2-3; the D gene is possibly TRBD1 (6 bases). There are 14 residues in the CDR3. Germline V gene sequence: CDR1 SQVTM, CDR2 ANQGSEA. Trimming removed 5 bases at V and 0 bases at J, with 12 bases between.

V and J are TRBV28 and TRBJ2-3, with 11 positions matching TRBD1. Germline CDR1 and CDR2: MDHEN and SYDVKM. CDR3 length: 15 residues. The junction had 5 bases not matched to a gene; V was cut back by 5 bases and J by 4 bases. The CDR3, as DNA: TGTGCCAGCAGTGATCCGGGACAGGGGGCAGATACGCAGTATTTT. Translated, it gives CASSDPGQGADTQYF. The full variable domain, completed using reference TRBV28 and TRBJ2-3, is DVKVTQSSRYLVKRTGEKVFLECVQDMDHENMFWYRQDPGLGLRLIYFSYDVKMKEKGDIPEGYSVSREKKERFSLILESASTNQTSMYLCASSDPGQGADTQYFGPGTRLTVL.

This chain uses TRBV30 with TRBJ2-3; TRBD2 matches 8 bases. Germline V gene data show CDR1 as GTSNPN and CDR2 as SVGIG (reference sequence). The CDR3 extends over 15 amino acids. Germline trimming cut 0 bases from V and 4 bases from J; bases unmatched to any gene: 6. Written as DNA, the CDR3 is TGTGCCTGGAGTGTGTCGGGGGGGCAGGCAGATACGCAGTATTTT. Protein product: CAWSVSGGQADTQYF.

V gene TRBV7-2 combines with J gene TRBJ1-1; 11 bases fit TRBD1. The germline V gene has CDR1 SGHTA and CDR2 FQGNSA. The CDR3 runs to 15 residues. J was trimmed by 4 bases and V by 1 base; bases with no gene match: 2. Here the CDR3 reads CASSLVGTGGTEAFF. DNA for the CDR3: TGTGCCAGCAGCTTAGTGGGGACAGGGGGCACTGAAGCTTTCTTT.

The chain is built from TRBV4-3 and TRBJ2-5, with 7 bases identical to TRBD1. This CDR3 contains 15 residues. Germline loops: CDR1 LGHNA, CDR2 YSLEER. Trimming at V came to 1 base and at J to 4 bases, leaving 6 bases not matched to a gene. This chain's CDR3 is CASSQVWAGGETQYF. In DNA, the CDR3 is TGCGCCAGCAGCCAAGTCTGGGCAGGGGGAGAGACCCAGTACTTC.

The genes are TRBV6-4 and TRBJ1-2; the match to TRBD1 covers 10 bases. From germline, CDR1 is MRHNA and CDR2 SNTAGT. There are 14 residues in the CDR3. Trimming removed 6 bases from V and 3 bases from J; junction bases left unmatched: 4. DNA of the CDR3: TGTGCCAGCAGCCCGGGACAGGGGCACTATGGCTACACCTTC. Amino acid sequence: CASSPGQGHYGYTF.

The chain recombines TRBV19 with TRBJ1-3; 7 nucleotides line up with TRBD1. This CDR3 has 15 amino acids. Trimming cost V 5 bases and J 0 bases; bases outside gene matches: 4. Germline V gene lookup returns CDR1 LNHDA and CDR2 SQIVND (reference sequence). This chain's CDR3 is CASSSPGGSGNTIYF. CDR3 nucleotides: TGTGCCAGTAGTTCCCCAGGGGGCTCTGGAAACACCATATATTTT.

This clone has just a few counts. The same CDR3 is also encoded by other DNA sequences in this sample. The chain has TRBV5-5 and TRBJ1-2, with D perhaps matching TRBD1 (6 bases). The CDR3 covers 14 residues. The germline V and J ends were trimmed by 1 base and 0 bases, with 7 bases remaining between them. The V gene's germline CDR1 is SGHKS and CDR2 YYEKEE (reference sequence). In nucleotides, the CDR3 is TGTGCCAGCAGCTTGACAGGGTCTAACTATGGCTACACCTTC. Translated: CASSLTGSNYGYTF.

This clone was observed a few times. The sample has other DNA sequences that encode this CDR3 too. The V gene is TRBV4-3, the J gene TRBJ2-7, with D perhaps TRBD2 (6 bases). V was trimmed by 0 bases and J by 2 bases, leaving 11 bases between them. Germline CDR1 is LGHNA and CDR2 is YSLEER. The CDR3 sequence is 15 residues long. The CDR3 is CASSQERGGPYEQYF. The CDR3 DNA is TGCGCCAGCAGCCAAGAGCGGGGCGGCCCCTACGAGCAGTACTTC.

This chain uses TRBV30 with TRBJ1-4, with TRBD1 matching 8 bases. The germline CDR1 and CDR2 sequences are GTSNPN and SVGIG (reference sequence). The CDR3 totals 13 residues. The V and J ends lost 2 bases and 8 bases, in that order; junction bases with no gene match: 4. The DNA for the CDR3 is TGTGCCTGGAGTTCGGACAGGGAGGAAAAACTGTTTTTT. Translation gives CAWSSDREEKLFF.

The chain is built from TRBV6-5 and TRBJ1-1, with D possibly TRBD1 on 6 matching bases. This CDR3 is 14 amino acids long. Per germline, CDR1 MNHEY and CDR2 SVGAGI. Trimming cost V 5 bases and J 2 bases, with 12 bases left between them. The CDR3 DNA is TGTGCCAGCAGTAGACAGGTGGGAAACACTGAAGCTTTCTTT. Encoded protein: CASSRQVGNTEAFF.

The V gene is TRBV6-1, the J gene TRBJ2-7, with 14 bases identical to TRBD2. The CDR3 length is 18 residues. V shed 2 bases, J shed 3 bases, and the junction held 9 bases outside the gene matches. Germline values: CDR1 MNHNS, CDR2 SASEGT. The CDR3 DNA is TGTGCCAGCAGTGAAAGGCCCCCCGGACTAGCGGGAGGCTACGAGCAGTACTTC. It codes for CASSERPPGLAGGYEQYF.

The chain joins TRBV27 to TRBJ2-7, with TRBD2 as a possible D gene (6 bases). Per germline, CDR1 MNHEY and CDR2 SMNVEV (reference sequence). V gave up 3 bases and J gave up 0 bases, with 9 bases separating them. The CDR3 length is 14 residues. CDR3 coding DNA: TGTGCCAGCAGTTTTCGGGAGAGCTCCTACGAGCAGTACTTC. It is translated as CASSFRESSYEQYF.

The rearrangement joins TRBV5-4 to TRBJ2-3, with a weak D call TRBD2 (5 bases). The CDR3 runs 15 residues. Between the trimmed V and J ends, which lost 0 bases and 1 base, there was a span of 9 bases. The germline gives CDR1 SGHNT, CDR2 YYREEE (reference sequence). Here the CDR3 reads CASSLGGVGTDTQYF. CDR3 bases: TGTGCCAGCAGCTTGGGGGGAGTCGGCACAGATACGCAGTATTTT.